This T cell receptor (beta chain) was captured in a study of blood T cell dynamics during melanoma immunotherapy. Study at large: Standard first-line treatment here was pembrolizumab or nivolumab plus ipilimumab in metastatic melanoma.

DNA loading was fixed at 350 ng for all bulk PBMC samples. Some clones are missing from TCRdb's copy, which holds only in-frame ones; the method was immunoSEQ multiplex PCR. The table includes about 8,500 clones, more than 65% detected once. This sample's time point: pre-treatment baseline. Patients with prior systemic cancer treatment, concomitant immunosuppressants, or other active malignancies were excluded. V shed 1 base, J shed 6 bases, and the junction held 8 bases outside the gene matches. The CDR3 consists of 16 residues. Germline lookup yields CDR1 SGHTA and CDR2 FQGTGA. The chain links TRBV7-3 to TRBJ2-1, with TRBD2 matching over 8 bases. This clonotype originated in a human donor with melanoma. The sample in question was blood, obtained from a patient treated with checkpoint blockade. The CDR3 nucleotides are TGTGCCAGCAGCTTAAAAGGCGGGAGGTTAGGCAATGAGCAGTTCTTC. It translates to CASSLKGGRLGNEQFF.